The clone carrying this T cell receptor beta chain was counted once. The antigen remains unidentified. This entry belongs to a study of blood T cells in healthy people across ages. Combining a sample-barcoded 5' primer with a J-beta primer mix, a second PCR ran for about 7 to 12 cycles. Using its own MiXCR run on the 5' RACE reads, TCRdb lists one record per CDR3 protein. The sample carries around 800,000 distinct CDR3 sequences, roughly 44% recorded once. Whole-study results and caveats: For the donors, CMV status was unknown and possibly confounded expanded clonotype changes. The unsorted PBMCs prevented any conclusive comparison of naive versus antigen-experienced cells. The study found more naive CD4+ cells and higher diversity in long-lived than aged donors.

V was shortened by 7 bases and J by 3 bases, with 16 bases between the two germline ends. This CDR3 contains 15 residues. Total RNA extracted from each sample amounted to at least 5 micrograms. Sequenced sample: blood. The clonotype was recovered from a man aged 55 to 70 in good health. The V and J genes are TRBV12-3 or TRBV12-4 and TRBJ2-1; D is perhaps TRBD1 (7 bases). The CDR3 sequence is CASTLGGGLYNEQFF. CDR3 nucleotides: TGTGCCAGCACCCTAGGAGGGGGCCTCTACAATGAGCAGTTCTTC.